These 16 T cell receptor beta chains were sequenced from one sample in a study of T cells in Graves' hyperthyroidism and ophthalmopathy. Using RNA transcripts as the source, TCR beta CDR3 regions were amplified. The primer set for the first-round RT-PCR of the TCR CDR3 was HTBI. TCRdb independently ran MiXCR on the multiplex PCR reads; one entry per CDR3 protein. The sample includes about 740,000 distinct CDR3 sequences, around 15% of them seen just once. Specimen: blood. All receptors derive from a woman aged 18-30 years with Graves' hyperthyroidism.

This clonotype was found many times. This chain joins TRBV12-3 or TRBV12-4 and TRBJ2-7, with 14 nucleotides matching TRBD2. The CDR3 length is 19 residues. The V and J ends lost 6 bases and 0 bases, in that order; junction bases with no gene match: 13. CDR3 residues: CASSPTIGTSGSSSYEQYF. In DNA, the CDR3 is TGTGCCAGCAGCCCAACTATCGGGACTAGCGGGAGTAGCTCCTACGAGCAGTACTTC.

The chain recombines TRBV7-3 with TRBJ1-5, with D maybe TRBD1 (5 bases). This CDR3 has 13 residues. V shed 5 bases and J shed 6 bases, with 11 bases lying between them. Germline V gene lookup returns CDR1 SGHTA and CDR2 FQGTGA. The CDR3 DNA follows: TGTGCCAGCAGCCCTGAAAGGGGTCAGCCCCAGCATTTT. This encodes CASSPERGQPQHF.

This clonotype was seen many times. CDR3 bases: TGTGCCAGCACCGGCGGTCCCTACGAGCAGTACTTC. It specifies CASTGGPYEQYF. The V gene is TRBV7-9, the J gene TRBJ2-7; D remains unclear. This CDR3 is built from 12 residues. Trimming removed 7 bases at V and 2 bases at J, with 9 bases between. The germline gives CDR1 SEHNR, CDR2 FQNEAQ (reference sequence).

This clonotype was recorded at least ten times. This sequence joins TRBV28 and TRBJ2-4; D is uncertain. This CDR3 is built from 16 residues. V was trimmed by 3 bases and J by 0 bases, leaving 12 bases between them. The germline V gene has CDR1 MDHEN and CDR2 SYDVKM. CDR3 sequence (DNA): TGTGCCAGCAGTTTCGCTCCCAGATTAGCCAAAAACATTCAGTACTTC. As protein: CASSFAPRLAKNIQYF.

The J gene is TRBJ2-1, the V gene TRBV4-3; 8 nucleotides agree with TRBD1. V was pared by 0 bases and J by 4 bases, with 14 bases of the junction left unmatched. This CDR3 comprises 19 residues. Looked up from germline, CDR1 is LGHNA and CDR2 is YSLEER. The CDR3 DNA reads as TGCGCCAGCAGCCAAGATAATCCCAGGGGGCGCGGGGTATACAATGAGCAGTTCTTC. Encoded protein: CASSQDNPRGRGVYNEQFF.

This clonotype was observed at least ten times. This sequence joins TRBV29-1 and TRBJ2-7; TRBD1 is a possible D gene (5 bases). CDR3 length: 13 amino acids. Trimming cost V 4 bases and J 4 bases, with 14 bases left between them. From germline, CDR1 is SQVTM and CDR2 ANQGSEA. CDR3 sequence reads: CSVGKGSRYEQYF. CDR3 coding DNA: TGCAGCGTTGGTAAGGGGTCCCGATACGAGCAGTACTTC.

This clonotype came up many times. The CDR3 bases are TGTGCCTGGATTTTAGGGGGCTGGACTGAAGCTTTCTTT. Protein sequence: CAWILGGWTEAFF. The J gene is TRBJ1-1, the V gene TRBV30; 7 bases match TRBD1. The CDR3 contains 13 residues. The ends lost 4 bases at V and 5 bases at J; junction bases unmatched: 7. CDR1 GTSNPN and CDR2 SVGIG come from the germline V gene (reference sequence).

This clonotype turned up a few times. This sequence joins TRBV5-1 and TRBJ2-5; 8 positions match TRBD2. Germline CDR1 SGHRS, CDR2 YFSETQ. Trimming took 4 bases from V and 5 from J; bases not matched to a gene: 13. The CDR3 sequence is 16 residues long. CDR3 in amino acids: CASSATLAGGMETQYF. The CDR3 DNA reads TGCGCCAGCAGCGCCACCCTAGCGGGTGGGATGGAGACCCAGTACTTC.

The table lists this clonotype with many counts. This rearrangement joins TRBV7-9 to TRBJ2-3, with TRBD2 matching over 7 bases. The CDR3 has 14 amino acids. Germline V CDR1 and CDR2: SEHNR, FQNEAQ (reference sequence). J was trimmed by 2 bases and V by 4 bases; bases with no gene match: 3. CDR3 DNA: TGTGCCAGCAGCTCGGGACTACCCACAGATACGCAGTATTTT. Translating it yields CASSSGLPTDTQYF.

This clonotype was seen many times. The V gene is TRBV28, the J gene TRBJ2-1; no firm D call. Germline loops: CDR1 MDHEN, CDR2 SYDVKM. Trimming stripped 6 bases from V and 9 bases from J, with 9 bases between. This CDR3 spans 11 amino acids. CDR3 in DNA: TGTGCCAGCAGCTCTTGGAGTGAGCAGTTCTTC. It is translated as CASSSWSEQFF.

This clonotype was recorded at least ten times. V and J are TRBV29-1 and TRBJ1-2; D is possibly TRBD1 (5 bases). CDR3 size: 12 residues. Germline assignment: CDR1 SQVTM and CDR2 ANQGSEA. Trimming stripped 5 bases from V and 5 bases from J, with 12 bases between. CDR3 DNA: TGCAGCGTTCGCAAGGGACCATATGGCTACACCTTC. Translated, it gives CSVRKGPYGYTF.

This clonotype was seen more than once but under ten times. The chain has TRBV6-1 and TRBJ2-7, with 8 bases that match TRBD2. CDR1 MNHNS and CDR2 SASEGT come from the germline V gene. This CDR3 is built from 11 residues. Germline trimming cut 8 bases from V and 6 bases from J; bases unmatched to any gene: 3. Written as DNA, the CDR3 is TGTGCCAGCGAGGCGGGGGGCGAGCAGTACTTC. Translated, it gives CASEAGGEQYF.

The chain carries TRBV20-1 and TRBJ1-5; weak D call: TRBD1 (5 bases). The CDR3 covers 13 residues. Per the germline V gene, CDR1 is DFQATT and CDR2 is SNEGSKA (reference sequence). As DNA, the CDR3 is TGCAGCGCCGGACAAAATAGCAATCAGCCCCAGCATTTT. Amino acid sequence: CSAGQNSNQPQHF.

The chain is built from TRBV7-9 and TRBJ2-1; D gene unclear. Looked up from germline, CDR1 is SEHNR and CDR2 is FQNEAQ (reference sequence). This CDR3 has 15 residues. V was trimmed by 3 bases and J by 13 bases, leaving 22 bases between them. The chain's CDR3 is CASSFDSFLLVGQFF. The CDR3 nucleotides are TGTGCCAGCAGCTTTGACTCGTTCTTACTTGTGGGACAGTTCTTC.

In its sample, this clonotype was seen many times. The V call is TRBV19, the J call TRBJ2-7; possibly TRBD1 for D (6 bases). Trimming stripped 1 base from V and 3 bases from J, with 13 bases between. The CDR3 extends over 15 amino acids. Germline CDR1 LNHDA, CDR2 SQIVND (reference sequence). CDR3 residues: CASSIVWGRGYEQYF. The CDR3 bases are TGTGCCAGTAGTATAGTCTGGGGCAGGGGCTACGAGCAGTACTTC.

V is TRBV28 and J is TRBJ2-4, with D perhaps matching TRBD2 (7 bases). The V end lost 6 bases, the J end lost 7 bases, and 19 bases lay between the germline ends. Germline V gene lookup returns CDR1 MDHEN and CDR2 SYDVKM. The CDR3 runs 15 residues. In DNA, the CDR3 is TGTGCCAGCAGCCTACCAGGGGAGGGGGTGAACATTCAGTACTTC. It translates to CASSLPGEGVNIQYF.